Listed here is a single TCR beta chain. A much larger clone differs by one base, so this may be a read error. The record originates from a study of T cells after yellow fever vaccination. For the study at large: EM, EMRA, CM and Tscm memory subsets were sorted using CD3, CD45RA, CCR7 and CD95. Study-wide results and limits: Post-booster reappearance was seen for most primary-vaccination clones (about 96% CD4, roughly 91% CD8). Overlap between CD4 and CD8 compartments was detected for a small share of clonotypes.

The CDR3 contains 12 residues. The germline CDR1 and CDR2 sequences are SGDLS and YYNGEE. A process of 5'RACE template switching, which added a universal primer site and UMIs, was used to make TCR cDNA. TCRdb reanalysed the 5' RACE reads using MiXCR and keeps one entry per CDR3 protein. The table includes tens of thousands of distinct CDR3 sequences, 10% detected once. The J gene is TRBJ1-2, the V gene TRBV9; D is ambiguous. The sequenced sample was PBMCs, either bulk or a sorted T-cell subset (CD4+, CD8+, memory, or dextramer-sorted; not recorded which), obtained roughly 14 days after the first yellow fever vaccination. The source is a man between 18 and 35 years old who received the YFV17D yellow fever vaccine. CDR3 in DNA: TGTGCCAGCAGCGTAGAAGGCCGCCCCTACGCCTTC. It is translated as CASSVEGRPYAF.